This is a list of T cell receptor beta chains from one sample in a study of cytomegalovirus exposure and HLA in healthy donors. Method: immunoSEQ multiplex PCR; TCRdb's copy keeps in-frame clones and lacks some. The repertoire consists of just over 150,000 clones, with roughly 80% occurring once and the leading ten covering about 6.4%. The sequencing sample was made of PBMCs. Source of these receptors: a woman between 45 and 60 years old in good health and CMV-seropositive. Both conserved end residues are part of each CDR3. A D gene is named only where the DNA matches it firmly. The size of a clone is reported for some rows only, either as once, few or many, or as a class for expanded clones.

d_gene: .; v_gene: TRBV27; abundance: once; j_gene: TRBJ1-1; CDR3nt: TGTGCCAGCAGTTCGGGAGGGGTGCCTGAAGCTTTCTTT; CDR3aa: CASSSGGVPEAFF
d_gene: TRBD2; v_gene: TRBV7-2; abundance: once; j_gene: TRBJ2-3; CDR3nt: TGTGCCAGCGGCCACGCGGGGGGCAAAGATACGCAGTATTTT; CDR3aa: CASGHAGGKDTQYF
d_gene: .; v_gene: TRBV5-4; abundance: .; j_gene: TRBJ2-7; CDR3nt: TGTGCCAGCAGCTTGGGCAGGAACTACGAGCAGTACTTC; CDR3aa: CASSLGRNYEQYF
d_gene: .; v_gene: TRBV5-8; abundance: once; j_gene: TRBJ2-2; CDR3nt: TGTGCCAGCAGCAGAGCCCCGAACACCGGGGAGCTGTTTTTT; CDR3aa: CASSRAPNTGELFF
d_gene: .; v_gene: TRBV2; abundance: .; j_gene: TRBJ2-3; CDR3nt: TGTGCCAGCGAGGGGGGGGGAAGGGCAGATACGCAGTATTTT; CDR3aa: CASEGGGRADTQYF
d_gene: .; v_gene: TRBV6-1; abundance: .; j_gene: TRBJ2-7; CDR3nt: TGTGCCAGCAGTGAAGTTGGTGTCGGTCCCTACGAGCAGTACTTC; CDR3aa: CASSEVGVGPYEQYF
d_gene: .; v_gene: TRBV5-1; abundance: .; j_gene: TRBJ2-3; CDR3nt: TGCGCCAGCAGCTTGGGGGGGACACTTCTTAGCACAGATACGCAGTATTTT; CDR3aa: CASSLGGTLLSTDTQYF
d_gene: .; v_gene: TRBV29-1; abundance: .; j_gene: TRBJ2-3; CDR3nt: TGCAGCGTTCCCGGGACTAGCACAGATACGCAGTATTTT; CDR3aa: CSVPGTSTDTQYF
d_gene: .; v_gene: TRBV5-6; abundance: .; j_gene: TRBJ1-1; CDR3nt: TGTGCCAGCAGCTTGGGCGTTAACCCTGAAGCTTTCTTT; CDR3aa: CASSLGVNPEAFF
d_gene: TRBD2; v_gene: TRBV2; abundance: .; j_gene: TRBJ2-3; CDR3nt: TGTGCCAGCAGCGGGGGAGGGCGAGGCACAGATACGCAGTATTTT; CDR3aa: CASSGGGRGTDTQYF
d_gene: TRBD2; v_gene: TRBV6-5; abundance: .; j_gene: TRBJ2-3; CDR3nt: TGTGCCAGCAGCTTTAGCGGGGGAGGTGGGAATACGCAGTATTTT; CDR3aa: CASSFSGGGGNTQYF
d_gene: .; v_gene: TRBV5-8; abundance: .; j_gene: TRBJ1-4; CDR3nt: TGTGCCAGCAGCCCCGGGGGATTGGGAGAAAAACTGTTTTTT; CDR3aa: CASSPGGLGEKLFF
d_gene: TRBD1; v_gene: TRBV11-1; abundance: few; j_gene: TRBJ1-1; CDR3nt: TGTGCCAGCAGCCAGGACAGGGAAGCTTTCTTT; CDR3aa: CASSQDREAFF
d_gene: .; v_gene: TRBV4-3; abundance: .; j_gene: TRBJ1-5; CDR3nt: TGCGCCAGCAGCCTCGGTCGACAGTTCAATCAGCCCCAGCATTTT; CDR3aa: CASSLGRQFNQPQHF
d_gene: TRBD1; v_gene: TRBV4-3; abundance: .; j_gene: TRBJ2-4; CDR3nt: TGCGCCAGCAGCCCGACCTGGGGAGTGACAGGGGGCCGCAACATTCAGTACTTC; CDR3aa: CASSPTWGVTGGRNIQYF
d_gene: TRBD1; v_gene: TRBV4-1; abundance: .; j_gene: TRBJ1-2; CDR3nt: TGCGCCAGCAGCCCGCGGACAGGAATCTATGGCTACACCTTC; CDR3aa: CASSPRTGIYGYTF
d_gene: TRBD2; v_gene: TRBV19; abundance: .; j_gene: TRBJ2-3; CDR3nt: TGTGCCAGTAGTCGTCCTAGCGGGGTAACAGATACGCAGTATTTT; CDR3aa: CASSRPSGVTDTQYF